Below, one TCR beta chain is given with its context. Its antigen is unknown. Measured with immunoSEQ multiplex PCR; TCRdb has only the in-frame clones, and not every one. This sample carries about 120,000 clones, about 90% of them seen once, and the ten largest clones take roughly 8%. The sample is drawn from a study of T cell responses to AZD1222 COVID-19 vaccine. V dropped 5 bases and J dropped 10; count of bases not matched to a gene: 6. The CDR3 consists of 14 residues. The germline V gene has CDR1 SEHNR and CDR2 FQNEAQ (reference sequence). Notes on the study in general: Spike-spanning, vaccine-associated CD4 TCRs were dominant at 160-218 and 743-854. Clonal diversity was possibly underestimated, and the donors were mostly white British, with more females.

The chain couples TRBV7-9 to TRBJ1-6; TRBD1 agrees at 9 bases. The clonotype was recovered from an adult in good health. The sequencing used peripheral blood, collected on day 0 of AZD1222 vaccination. CDR3 sequence reads: CASSPGQGRSPLHF. CDR3 in DNA: TGTGCCAGCAGCCCGGGACAGGGTCGGTCACCCCTCCACTTT.